Following are 24 T cell receptor beta chains from one sample sequenced in a study of memory CD4+ T cells and cytomegalovirus serostatus (dated by TCRdb to between 2018 and 2020). A FACSAria II was used to sort memory CD4+ T cells, defined as single viable CD3+CD4+CD8-CD45RO+ cells. The protocol used for the library was the immunoSEQ multiplex PCR assay. TCRdb holds this immuneACCESS table with in-frame rearrangements only. Some clones are missing; in checked studies, unresolved V genes explain under half, and the rest has no known cause. This sample is represented by 80,000 to 100,000 clones; about four fifths of them were singletons. The ten largest clones capture about 3.6% of the sample. Sequencing was done on a sample of memory CD4+ T cells from blood. These receptors were obtained from an adult in good health and CMV-seropositive.

This clone was counted once. The chain employs TRBV7-2 and TRBJ1-6; 9 bases are a match to TRBD1. Germline assignment: CDR1 SGHTA and CDR2 FQGNSA. Losses at the gene ends were 4 bases for V and 11 bases for J; bases not matched to a gene: 9. The CDR3 totals 15 residues. The CDR3 region is CASSSSGQGSAPLHF. DNA for the CDR3: TGTGCCAGCAGCTCCTCGGGACAGGGATCTGCACCCCTCCACTTT. The entire variable domain, with the rest obtained from reference TRBV7-2 and TRBJ1-6, is as follows: GAGVSQSPSNKVTEKGKDVELRCDPISGHTALYWYRQSLGQGLEFLIYFQGNSAPDKSGLPSDRFSAERTGGSVSTLTIQRTQQEDSAVYLCASSSSGQGSAPLHFGNGTRLTVT.

V gene TRBV25-1 combines with J gene TRBJ2-2, with D maybe TRBD1 (5 bases). CDR1 and CDR2 from the germline V gene are MGHDK and SYGVNS. The V end was cut by 1 base, the J end by 3 bases, with 6 bases between. The CDR3 loop spans 14 amino acids. This CDR3 is CASSESGYTGELFF. Here the CDR3 DNA reads TGTGCCAGCAGTGAATCAGGGTACACCGGGGAGCTGTTTTTT.

The genes are TRBV5-1 and TRBJ2-1, with 11 bases fitting TRBD2. CDR3 length equals 15 residues. V shed 6 bases, J shed 4 bases, and the junction held 6 bases outside the gene matches. Germline values: CDR1 SGHRS, CDR2 YFSETQ. CDR3 coding DNA: TGCGCCAGCACCCCCCCTAGCGGGGGGTACAATGAGCAGTTCTTC. Protein product: CASTPPSGGYNEQFF.

The chain has TRBV10-3 and TRBJ1-1; D might be TRBD1 (5 bases). V dropped 9 bases and J dropped 1 base, with 12 bases sitting between them. CDR1 and CDR2 (germline): ENHRY, SYGVKD. CDR3 length: 13 residues. The CDR3 here is CAIKGRGNTEAFF. The CDR3 DNA sequence: TGTGCCATAAAGGGGAGGGGGAACACTGAAGCTTTCTTT.

The rearrangement uses TRBV29-1 and TRBJ2-3, with TRBD2 identical over 11 bases. Germline V lookup: CDR1 SQVTM, CDR2 ANQGSEA. The CDR3 extends over 15 amino acids. V was pared by 5 bases and J by 4 bases, with 8 bases of the junction left unmatched. The CDR3 region is CSVTSLTSGADTQYF. The CDR3 nucleotides are TGCAGCGTTACGAGCCTGACTAGCGGGGCAGATACGCAGTATTTT.

This clone was recorded a few times. The V call is TRBV5-1, the J call TRBJ1-5; D ambiguous. From germline, CDR1 is SGHRS and CDR2 YFSETQ. Trimming stripped 0 bases from V and 7 bases from J, with 14 bases between. The CDR3 runs 15 residues. Here the CDR3 DNA reads TGCGCCAGCAGCTTGGAGCCAGGAGGCCGGCAGCCCCAGCATTTT. Encoded protein: CASSLEPGGRQPQHF.

The CDR3 DNA is TGTGCCAGCAGTTTCGGGACAGGGGGTGGCGAGCAGTACTTC. Translating gives CASSFGTGGGEQYF. The J gene is TRBJ2-7, the V gene TRBV27; 11 bases fit TRBD1. The CDR3 totals 14 residues. The ends lost 3 bases at V and 6 bases at J; junction bases unmatched: 4. Germline V lookup: CDR1 MNHEY, CDR2 SMNVEV (reference sequence).

The CDR3 DNA follows: TGTGCCAGCTCACCCCCGGGACAGAACACCGGGGAGCTGTTTTTT. Amino acid sequence: CASSPPGQNTGELFF. The chain employs TRBV18 and TRBJ2-2, with a tentative D call TRBD1 (6 bases). Germline V gene sequence: CDR1 KGHSH, CDR2 LQKENI. V gave up 3 bases and J gave up 1 base, with 9 bases separating them. The CDR3 consists of 15 residues. Full variable domain (outside the CDR3, taken from reference TRBV18 and TRBJ2-2): NAGVMQNPRHLVRRRGQEARLRCSPMKGHSHVYWYRQLPEEGLKFMVYLQKENIIDESGMPKERFSAEFPKEGPSILRIQQVVRGDSAAYFCASSPPGQNTGELFFGEGSRLTVL.

Ten or more counts support this clone. The chain carries TRBV6-6 and TRBJ1-5, with D possibly TRBD1 on 6 matching bases. Trimming left V 7 bases short and J 5 bases short, with 15 bases between. The CDR3 is made up of 14 amino acids. Germline values: CDR1 MNHNY, CDR2 SVGAGI (reference sequence). The DNA of the CDR3 is TGTGCCAGCAAATTAGGGGGGCTAGATCAGCCCCAGCATTTT. Translating gives CASKLGGLDQPQHF.

This clone appeared once. This rearrangement joins TRBV18 to TRBJ2-5; D possibly corresponds to TRBD1 (5 bases). The CDR3 loop spans 12 amino acids. The germline gives CDR1 KGHSH, CDR2 LQKENI. The V end was cut by 2 bases, the J end by 5 bases, with 6 bases between. CDR3 region: CASSPRGETQYF. CDR3 in DNA: TGTGCCAGCTCACCAAGGGGCGAGACCCAGTACTTC. The entire variable domain, with the rest obtained from reference TRBV18 and TRBJ2-5, is as follows: NAGVMQNPRHLVRRRGQEARLRCSPMKGHSHVYWYRQLPEEGLKFMVYLQKENIIDESGMPKERFSAEFPKEGPSILRIQQVVRGDSAAYFCASSPRGETQYFGPGTRLLVL.

The chain carries TRBV6-6 and TRBJ2-1; TRBD2 agrees at 8 bases. This CDR3 comprises 16 residues. The ends lost 2 bases at V and 6 bases at J; junction bases unmatched: 9. Germline V gives CDR1 MNHNY, CDR2 SVGAGI (reference sequence). CDR3 sequence: CASSYEKAGVINEQFF. The CDR3 DNA reads TGTGCCAGCAGTTACGAAAAAGCGGGAGTAATCAATGAGCAGTTCTTC.

This chain links TRBV6-1 with TRBJ2-1, with 11 bases lining up with TRBD2. V shed 4 bases and J 13 bases; nucleotides not matched to a gene: 6. The CDR3 spans 13 residues. The germline CDR1 and CDR2 sequences are MNHNS and SASEGT. CDR3: CASSGASGRNQFF. CDR3 DNA sequence: TGTGCCAGCAGTGGTGCTAGCGGGAGGAATCAGTTCTTC.

This rearrangement joins TRBV5-6 to TRBJ2-2; 7 nucleotides agree with TRBD2. The CDR3 consists of 15 residues. Germline trimming cut 4 bases from V and 1 base from J; bases unmatched to any gene: 4. Germline V gene lookup returns CDR1 SGHDT and CDR2 YYEEEE. The CDR3 coding sequence is TGTGCCAGCAGCGGACTAGGGGTGAACACCGGGGAGCTGTTTTTT. This codes for CASSGLGVNTGELFF.

The chain joins TRBV27 to TRBJ2-3; a possible D gene is TRBD1 (5 bases). The germline gives CDR1 MNHEY, CDR2 SMNVEV (reference sequence). This CDR3 contains 18 residues. V was shortened by 6 bases and J by 0 bases, with 22 bases between the two germline ends. For the CDR3, the DNA is TGTGCCAGCAGGCCGGTATGGGGCGCAGTACGTAGCACAGATACGCAGTATTTT. Its translation is CASRPVWGAVRSTDTQYF.

The V gene is TRBV6-4, the J gene TRBJ2-1; 8 bases are a match to TRBD2. Germline V CDR1 and CDR2: MRHNA, SNTAGT. After removal of 3 bases from V and 0 bases from J, the junction contained 10 bases not matched to a gene. This CDR3 region has 18 residues. CDR3 sequence reads: CASSERGGRSSSYNEQFF. DNA for the CDR3: TGTGCCAGCAGTGAACGCGGGGGGCGTTCCAGCTCCTACAATGAGCAGTTCTTC.

The chain uses TRBV7-9 and TRBJ2-1; possibly TRBD2 for D (7 bases). This CDR3 spans 16 amino acids. The V gene lost 5 bases and the J gene lost 7 bases, with 21 bases spanning the gap. Germline lookup yields CDR1 SEHNR and CDR2 FQNEAQ (reference sequence). The CDR3 DNA follows: TGTGCCAGCAGCATCTGGGGGGCGGGAGTTGGTAATGAGCAGTTCTTC. This encodes CASSIWGAGVGNEQFF.

The genes are TRBV7-2 and TRBJ2-7; 8 positions agree with TRBD2. This CDR3 has 14 amino acids. Germline CDR1 reads SGHTA; CDR2 reads FQGNSA. V lost 3 bases and J lost 2; bases outside the gene matches: 3. The CDR3 loop is CASSLVGLAYEQYF. CDR3 coding DNA: TGTGCCAGCAGCTTGGTGGGACTAGCCTACGAGCAGTACTTC.

The chain couples TRBV5-4 to TRBJ1-1; 10 positions agree with TRBD1. CDR3 length equals 16 residues. Trimming cost V 4 bases and J 3 bases; bases outside gene matches: 9. Germline lookup yields CDR1 SGHNT and CDR2 YYREEE (reference sequence). CDR3: CASSPQTGGRDTEAFF. The CDR3 DNA reads as TGTGCCAGCAGCCCGCAGACAGGGGGCAGGGACACTGAAGCTTTCTTT.

The count of this clone is one. The chain is built from TRBV6-5 and TRBJ2-7; 7 nucleotides match TRBD2. Germline CDR1 and CDR2: MNHEY and SVGAGI. CDR3 length equals 14 residues. Trimming cost V 5 bases and J 0 bases; bases outside gene matches: 4. The CDR3 nucleotides are TGTGCCAGCAGTCCTAGCGGCGGCTCCTACGAGCAGTACTTC. This codes for CASSPSGGSYEQYF.

This clone was seen only once. This chain joins TRBV7-2 and TRBJ2-7, with D possibly matching TRBD2 (6 bases). The CDR3 covers 18 residues. V was cut by 1 base and J by 5 bases, with 24 bases left in between. Germline values: CDR1 SGHTA, CDR2 FQGNSA. For the CDR3, the DNA is TGTGCCAGCAGCTTAGAGGGACCAGCTTGGGGACTTCGGGACGAGCAGTACTTC. Its protein is CASSLEGPAWGLRDEQYF.

V is TRBV20-1 and J is TRBJ1-4; D is ambiguous. This CDR3 is 11 amino acids long. The germline V gene has CDR1 DFQATT and CDR2 SNEGSKA (reference sequence). Trimming cost V 6 bases and J 12 bases, with 14 bases left between them. CDR3 in amino acids: CSAERVMELFF. The CDR3 DNA sequence: TGCAGTGCGGAGAGGGTCATGGAACTGTTTTTT.

The V call is TRBV5-4, the J call TRBJ1-4, with 10 bases matching TRBD1. Germline CDR1 and CDR2: SGHNT and YYREEE (reference sequence). CDR3 length: 18 residues. J gave up 0 bases and V 3 bases, and 8 bases lay outside the gene matches. CDR3 in amino acids: CASSSHRDRGTTNEKLFF. The DNA of the CDR3 is TGTGCCAGCAGCTCCCACCGGGACAGGGGAACAACTAATGAAAAACTGTTTTTT.

Worth noting for this clone: The junction shows a germline mismatch at one end, possibly a read error. The V call is TRBV5-8, the J call TRBJ1-3; D is uncertain. The CDR3 runs 16 residues. Germline values: CDR1 SGHTS, CDR2 YDEGEE. CDR3 region: CASSQDPGYSGNTIYF. The DNA of the CDR3 is TGCGCCAGCAGCCAAGATCCGGGCTACTCTGGAAACACCATATATTTT.

The chain recombines TRBV5-4 with TRBJ2-3; 10 nucleotides align to TRBD1. The junction had 6 bases not matched to a gene; V was cut back by 4 bases and J by 1 base. CDR3 length: 16 residues. Germline lookup yields CDR1 SGHNT and CDR2 YYREEE (reference sequence). CDR3: CASSPGTGAGTDTQYF. The CDR3 DNA follows: TGTGCCAGCAGCCCAGGGACAGGGGCCGGCACAGATACGCAGTATTTT.